Below, 12 T cell receptor beta chains from the same sample are listed, as sequenced in a study of shared T cell receptors in the human thymus. This table comes from immunoSEQ multiplex PCR, and its TCRdb copy is limited to in-frame clones, with some not included. The data contain 600,000 or so clones, 70% to 90% of them singletons. These records were also assigned to another study, of human thymus T cells.

Sequenced: thymocytes. Receptor source: a boy under three years old with a congenital heart defect.

This clone was recorded a few times. The chain has TRBV4-3 and TRBJ2-5; 15 bases fit TRBD2. The CDR3 sequence is 19 residues long. The germline CDR1 and CDR2 sequences are LGHNA and YSLEER. The ends lost 0 bases at V and 1 base at J; junction bases unmatched: 6. The CDR3 nucleotides read TGCGCCAGCAGCCAAGAGGGACTAGCGGGGGGCCCCACCCAAGAGACCCAGTACTTC. It is translated as CASSQEGLAGGPTQETQYF.

V and J are TRBV19 and TRBJ2-7; D remains ambiguous. This CDR3 spans 13 amino acids. Trimming shortened V by 3 bases and J by 3 bases, and 9 bases separated the two germline ends. Germline lookup yields CDR1 LNHDA and CDR2 SQIVND (reference sequence). The CDR3 DNA reads TGTGCCAGTAGTATTGGGCAGTTCTACGAGCAGTACTTC. Translated, it gives CASSIGQFYEQYF.

The chain uses TRBV19 and TRBJ2-4; TRBD2 matches 8 bases. Germline-derived CDR1 and CDR2 are LNHDA and SQIVND (reference sequence). V lost 6 bases, J lost 2 bases, and 6 bases stayed unmatched. The CDR3 runs to 15 residues. CDR3 region: CASRGTSITKNIQYF. The CDR3 region has the DNA TGTGCCAGTAGGGGGACTAGTATCACCAAAAACATTCAGTACTTC.

The chain links TRBV19 to TRBJ2-3; 13 bases are a match to TRBD2. CDR1 LNHDA and CDR2 SQIVND come from the germline V gene (reference sequence). The CDR3 is 18 amino acids. V lost 5 bases and J lost 5; bases outside the gene matches: 13. The DNA for the CDR3 is TGTGCCAGTAGTGTAAGGAAGACTAGCGGGGGGTTGGGAGATACGCAGTATTTT. Protein sequence: CASSVRKTSGGLGDTQYF.

The chain has TRBV30 and TRBJ1-1; weak D call: TRBD1 (6 bases). Trimming pared 2 bases from V and 3 bases from J, leaving 16 bases between. This CDR3 spans 15 amino acids. CDR1 is GTSNPN and CDR2 is SVGIG in the germline V gene (reference sequence). The CDR3: CAWSKGGRVDTEAFF. The CDR3 DNA is TGTGCCTGGAGTAAGGGGGGGCGAGTCGACACTGAAGCTTTCTTT.

V and J are TRBV7-2 and TRBJ2-7; 8 bases line up with TRBD2. Trimming at V came to 1 base and at J to 0 bases, leaving 8 bases not matched to a gene. The CDR3 is 17 amino acids. Germline V lookup: CDR1 SGHTA, CDR2 FQGNSA. In DNA form, the CDR3 reads TGTGCCAGCAGCTTAGGCTTGCGGGGGGCGAGCTCCTACGAGCAGTACTTC. This gives the protein CASSLGLRGASSYEQYF.

Only a few counts were recorded for this clone. The rearrangement uses TRBV19 and TRBJ1-5; 8 bases line up with TRBD1. Germline V gene data show CDR1 as LNHDA and CDR2 as SQIVND (reference sequence). CDR3 length equals 15 residues. Trimming cost V 5 bases and J 6 bases; bases outside gene matches: 9. CDR3 protein: CASSDRGGGGQPQHF. In DNA, the CDR3 is TGTGCCAGTAGTGACAGGGGTGGAGGTGGTCAGCCCCAGCATTTT.

The V call is TRBV7-2, the J call TRBJ2-7; TRBD2 is a possible D gene (6 bases). Trimming took off 2 bases at V and 0 bases at J, with 17 bases between the two ends. CDR3 size: 17 residues. In germline, CDR1 is SGHTA, CDR2 FQGNSA. The CDR3 loop is CASSLYHGTLSSYEQYF. The DNA for the CDR3 is TGTGCCAGCAGCTTATACCACGGGACTCTGAGCTCCTACGAGCAGTACTTC.

The CDR3 sequence is CASSTQDRGRPQHF. The CDR3 DNA reads as TGTGCCAGCAGTACCCAGGACAGGGGAAGGCCCCAGCATTTT. The chain is built from TRBV28 and TRBJ1-5; 9 bases are shared with TRBD1. V gave up 5 bases and J gave up 9 bases; unmatched junction bases: 8. The germline CDR1 and CDR2 sequences are MDHEN and SYDVKM. The CDR3 sequence is 14 residues long.

This chain uses TRBV5-5 with TRBJ2-7; D may be TRBD2 (6 bases). Germline V gene data show CDR1 as SGHKS and CDR2 as YYEKEE (reference sequence). The CDR3 contains 16 residues. Trimming removed 2 bases at V and 0 bases at J, with 15 bases between. In nucleotides, the CDR3 is TGTGCCAGCAGCTTTGCCCTGCAGGGACTCTCCTACGAGCAGTACTTC. Translation: CASSFALQGLSYEQYF.

The chain recombines TRBV7-8 with TRBJ2-2; 8 nucleotides line up with TRBD1. This CDR3 is built from 15 residues. CDR1 is SGHVS, CDR2 FQNEAQ, per germline. The V gene end was trimmed by 6 bases and the J gene end by 6 bases; junction bases not matched to a gene: 9. Here the CDR3 DNA reads TGTGCCAGCAGTCCAGACAGGGGAAAAGCCGGGGAGCTGTTTTTT. The encoded protein is CASSPDRGKAGELFF.

CDR3 coding DNA: TGCGCCAGCAGCTGGGGGGGCCACTTCCAGGGAACTAATGAAAAACTGTTTTTT. Encoded protein: CASSWGGHFQGTNEKLFF. The chain combines TRBV5-1 with TRBJ1-4; possible D gene TRBD1, 6 bases. The CDR3 runs 18 residues. In germline, CDR1 is SGHRS, CDR2 YFSETQ. Trimming took off 3 bases at V and 1 base at J, with 19 bases between the two ends.